What follows is one TCR beta chain and its context. The data belong to a study of blood T cell repertoires in COVID-19. Across the study: Both acute and convalescent COVID-19 samples were obtained from the United States, Italy and Spain. T cells, B-cell-depleted T cells, or PBMCs supplied cDNA or gDNA.

This CDR3 has 15 amino acids. The germline CDR1 and CDR2 sequences are ENHRY and SYGVKD. Germline trimming cut 6 bases from V and 5 bases from J; bases unmatched to any gene: 7. Original handling: Using reference gene primer amplification, nucleated cell counts were estimated. Sequencing used immunoSEQ multiplex PCR; TCRdb keeps in-frame clones, though not all of them. The D gene and trimming were derived from the DNA, and the V and J assignments and clone size from that table. The repertoire has roughly 50,000 clones, over 75% of them found once; the top ten carry less than 6.5%. This sequence was found in a man between 65 and 85 years old with acute or convalescent COVID-19. Sequencing was carried out using peripheral blood. V gene TRBV10-3 combines with J gene TRBJ1-6; TRBD1 agrees at 7 bases. DNA for the CDR3: TGTGCCATCAGGGAAGGGGGCCGAGATAATTCACCCCTCCACTTT. Translation gives CAIREGGRDNSPLHF.